Below, one T cell receptor beta chain is given with its context. This sample is drawn from a study of blood T cells in healthy people across ages. The authors ran a second PCR of 7 to 11 cycles using a sample-barcoded 5' primer and a J-beta primer mix. TCRdb itself ran the 5' RACE reads through MiXCR, one entry per CDR3 protein. The sample has 980,000 or so distinct CDR3 sequences, roughly 52% seen once. With 0 bases removed from V and 4 bases from J, the gap between germline ends came to 9 bases. The CDR3 spans 14 residues. The germline V gene has CDR1 MNHEY and CDR2 SVGAGI. The sample comprised blood. The receptor's source is a young man in good health. This sequence joins TRBV6-5 and TRBJ1-2; tentative D call: TRBD1 (5 bases). In DNA, the CDR3 is TGTGCCAGCAGTTACTCGAGCCAGGGCTATGGCTACACCTTC. This encodes CASSYSSQGYGYTF.